One sample yielded the 9 T cell receptor beta chains listed below, sequenced in a study of T-cell memory formation after mild COVID-19. TCRdb re-derived calls from the 5' RACE reads in MiXCR, one entry per CDR3 protein. This table has hundreds of thousands of distinct CDR3 sequences, roughly a fifth appearing once. Sample: PBMCs or a T cell subset sorted from them (not recorded which). Source of these receptors: a man in his late teens or twenties who had mild COVID-19 (a few samples of this study predate the infection). Cell type and time point are not known.

This clonotype has a handful of counts. The genes are TRBV12-3 or TRBV12-4 and TRBJ2-7; 7 positions match TRBD2. The J segment lost 6 bases and the V segment lost 5 bases, leaving 10 bases of the junction unmatched. This CDR3 spans 14 amino acids. CDR3 sequence: CASSGGGSLAEQYV. Here the CDR3 DNA reads TGTGCCAGCAGTGGGGGGGGATCTCTCGCCGAGCAGTACGTC.

The chain combines TRBV12-3 or TRBV12-4 with TRBJ2-3; possibly TRBD2 for D (7 bases). V was clipped by 5 bases and J by 6 bases, with 18 bases between them. The CDR3 contains 15 residues. DNA for the CDR3: TGTGCCAGCAGTCCGGGGGGCCGGTTTGCGGATACGCAGTATTTT. This encodes CASSPGGRFADTQYF.

The chain has TRBV12-3 or TRBV12-4 and TRBJ2-1, with TRBD2 matching 7 bases. With 3 bases clipped from V and 9 bases from J, the junction kept 5 bases outside the gene matches. CDR3 length: 13 amino acids. The CDR3 loop reads CASSFGLDSEQFF. CDR3 bases: TGTGCCAGCAGTTTCGGACTAGATTCTGAGCAGTTCTTC.

Ten or more counts support this clonotype. This chain joins TRBV5-1 and TRBJ2-2, with D possibly matching TRBD1 (5 bases). Deletions cut 0 bases from V and 4 bases from J, with 10 bases between. Germline V gene lookup returns CDR1 SGHRS and CDR2 YFSETQ. CDR3 size: 15 residues. Written as DNA, the CDR3 is TGCGCCAGCAGCTTGGCCCCGCAGGGCACCGGGGAGCTGTTTTTT. Its translation is CASSLAPQGTGELFF.

The J gene is TRBJ2-5, the V gene TRBV20-1, with a tentative D call TRBD2 (7 bases). The V and J ends lost 3 bases and 5 bases respectively, with 16 bases between them. Germline CDR1 and CDR2: DFQATT and SNEGSKA (reference sequence). This CDR3 has 14 amino acids. In DNA form, the CDR3 reads TGCAGTGCTAGGAGAAGTCGGGGGGCTGAGACCCAGTACTTC. This sequence encodes CSARRSRGAETQYF.

The chain carries TRBV2 and TRBJ2-2; D could derive from TRBD1 or TRBD2 (5 bases each). The CDR3 sequence is 14 residues long. V lost 4 bases and J lost 4, with 10 bases in between. Germline V gene lookup returns CDR1 SNHLY and CDR2 FYNNEI. CDR3 amino acids: CASSVEGSTGELFF. The CDR3 DNA is TGTGCCAGCAGTGTAGAGGGGAGCACCGGGGAGCTGTTTTTT.

This clonotype was detected many times. This sequence joins TRBV5-1 and TRBJ1-6; 9 positions match TRBD1. The CDR3 loop spans 17 amino acids. V gave up 0 bases and J gave up 7 bases; unmatched junction bases: 8. Germline CDR1 SGHRS, CDR2 YFSETQ. As DNA, the CDR3 is TGCGCCAGCAGCTTGGCACCCGCGACAGGGGGAAATTCACCCCTCCACTTT. It specifies CASSLAPATGGNSPLHF.

The chain uses TRBV7-2 and TRBJ1-1; 9 nucleotides agree with TRBD1. Trimming took 3 bases from V and 0 from J; bases not matched to a gene: 2. Looked up from germline, CDR1 is SGHTA and CDR2 is FQGNSA. This CDR3 has 15 residues. CDR3 protein: CASSFTGGMNTEAFF. Here the CDR3 DNA reads TGTGCCAGCAGCTTTACAGGGGGCATGAACACTGAAGCTTTCTTT.

The chain joins TRBV5-8 to TRBJ2-3; 8 bases map to TRBD1. V lost 2 bases to trimming and J lost 6 bases; unmatched junction nucleotides: 11. The CDR3 spans 16 residues. Germline-derived CDR1 and CDR2 are SGHTS and YDEGEE. CDR3 sequence: CASSFIAGGVADTQYF. As DNA, the CDR3 is TGTGCCAGCAGCTTTATCGCAGGGGGCGTCGCCGATACGCAGTATTTT.